Listed below are T cell receptor beta chains from one sample, sequenced in a study of molecular identifiers for immune sequencing clone quantification. TCRdb fed the PCR reads into MiXCR, producing one record per CDR3 protein. There are just over 95,000 distinct CDR3 sequences in the sample; 20% to 25% occur only once, and 0.85% to 0.95% lies in the top ten. The sequencing input was naive CD8+ T cells from blood, with Jurkat cell RNA spiked in. The receptors were gathered from a human donor in good health. Some libraries in this study had Jurkat cell RNA spiked in. CDR3s include the opening cysteine and the closing phenylalanine or tryptophan. D genes are given only for firm matches. Part of the rows lack a size; the others show once, few, many or a class for expanded clones.

d_gene: NA
v_gene: TRBV11-2
abundance: NA
j_gene: TRBJ2-7
CDR3aa: CASSPRFGSEQYF
CDR3nt: TGTGCCAGCAGCCCGCGATTTGGGAGCGAGCAGTACTTC

d_gene: NA
v_gene: TRBV7-9
abundance: many
j_gene: TRBJ1-3
CDR3aa: CASSEDPRDTGNTIYF
CDR3nt: TGTGCCAGCAGCGAAGATCCCCGGGACACTGGAAACACCATATATTTT

d_gene: TRBD1
v_gene: TRBV27
abundance: few
j_gene: TRBJ2-3
CDR3aa: CASSLSGRTGEPTDTQYF
CDR3nt: TGTGCCAGCAGTTTATCAGGCCGGACAGGGGAACCCACAGATACGCAGTATTTT

d_gene: TRBD2
v_gene: TRBV28
abundance: NA
j_gene: TRBJ2-1
CDR3aa: CAGEPPGTGLAGDHEQFF
CDR3nt: TGTGCCGGCGAGCCCCCTGGGACGGGGCTAGCGGGAGATCATGAGCAGTTCTTC

d_gene: TRBD2
v_gene: TRBV9
abundance: many
j_gene: TRBJ2-7
CDR3aa: CASSVSSGRVEQYF
CDR3nt: TGTGCCAGCAGCGTAAGCAGCGGGAGGGTCGAGCAGTACTTC

d_gene: NA
v_gene: TRBV30
abundance: few
j_gene: TRBJ1-1
CDR3aa: CAWSVMNTEAFF
CDR3nt: TGTGCCTGGAGTGTCATGAACACTGAAGCTTTCTTT

d_gene: TRBD1
v_gene: TRBV7-9
abundance: NA
j_gene: TRBJ1-1
CDR3aa: CATRGEGLFGHEAFF
CDR3nt: TGTGCCACCAGGGGGGAGGGCTTATTTGGCCATGAAGCTTTCTTT

d_gene: TRBD1
v_gene: TRBV29-1
abundance: few
j_gene: TRBJ2-7
CDR3aa: CSVESTGGSYEQYF
CDR3nt: TGCAGCGTTGAATCTACAGGGGGCTCCTACGAGCAGTACTTC

d_gene: TRBD2
v_gene: TRBV14
abundance: many
j_gene: TRBJ2-1
CDR3aa: CASTPKGREYEQFF
CDR3nt: TGTGCCAGCACCCCGAAAGGGCGGGAGTATGAGCAGTTCTTC

d_gene: TRBD2
v_gene: TRBV5-6
abundance: few
j_gene: TRBJ2-1
CDR3aa: CASSLVSAGGPNEQFF
CDR3nt: TGTGCCAGCAGCTTGGTTTCAGCGGGGGGGCCCAATGAGCAGTTCTTC

d_gene: TRBD2
v_gene: TRBV4-2
abundance: many
j_gene: TRBJ2-3
CDR3aa: CASQEVAGSSTDTQYF
CDR3nt: TGTGCCAGTCAGGAGGTAGCGGGGTCTAGCACAGATACGCAGTATTTT

d_gene: TRBD1
v_gene: TRBV13
abundance: NA
j_gene: TRBJ1-5
CDR3aa: CASSLTQGGVGQPQHF
CDR3nt: TGTGCCAGCAGCCTAACACAGGGGGGGGTAGGTCAGCCCCAGCATTTT

d_gene: NA
v_gene: TRBV28
abundance: many
j_gene: TRBJ1-1
CDR3aa: CASSFLNTEAFF
CDR3nt: TGTGCCAGCAGTTTTCTGAACACTGAAGCTTTCTTT

d_gene: NA
v_gene: TRBV4-1
abundance: many
j_gene: TRBJ2-6
CDR3aa: CASSQDWPGGANVLTF
CDR3nt: TGCGCCAGCAGCCAAGATTGGCCTGGAGGGGCCAACGTCCTGACTTTC

d_gene: TRBD2
v_gene: TRBV28
abundance: many
j_gene: TRBJ2-3
CDR3aa: CASSLRTSGSVDTQYF
CDR3nt: TGTGCCAGCAGCCTTCGGACTAGCGGGAGTGTAGATACGCAGTATTTT

d_gene: NA
v_gene: TRBV12-3/TRBV12-4
abundance: many
j_gene: TRBJ1-1
CDR3aa: CASSPIIVGAEAFF
CDR3nt: TGTGCCAGCAGTCCGATCATAGTGGGAGCTGAAGCTTTCTTT

d_gene: NA
v_gene: TRBV7-9
abundance: many
j_gene: TRBJ2-7
CDR3aa: CASSPIWDPYEQYF
CDR3nt: TGTGCCAGCAGCCCCATTTGGGATCCCTACGAGCAGTACTTC

d_gene: TRBD2
v_gene: TRBV4-3
abundance: few
j_gene: TRBJ2-1
CDR3aa: CASSQLAGGLNEQFF
CDR3nt: TGCGCCAGCAGCCAGCTAGCGGGAGGGCTCAATGAGCAGTTCTTC

d_gene: NA
v_gene: TRBV4-3
abundance: NA
j_gene: TRBJ2-5
CDR3aa: CAISQSPQRFGETQYF
CDR3nt: TGCGCCATCAGCCAGAGCCCACAGAGGTTTGGAGAGACCCAGTACTTC

d_gene: TRBD1
v_gene: TRBV28
abundance: few
j_gene: TRBJ1-6
CDR3aa: CASSGTGASPLHF
CDR3nt: TGTGCCAGCAGTGGGACAGGGGCCTCACCCCTCCACTTT

d_gene: NA
v_gene: TRBV7-9
abundance: many
j_gene: TRBJ2-3
CDR3aa: CASSPSAGTSASGTQYF
CDR3nt: TGTGCCAGCAGCCCCTCCGCCGGAACTAGTGCGTCCGGTACGCAGTATTTT

d_gene: TRBD1
v_gene: TRBV6-2/TRBV6-3
abundance: many
j_gene: TRBJ1-4
CDR3aa: CASSPRQGKTTNEKLFF
CDR3nt: TGTGCCAGCAGCCCAAGACAGGGGAAAACAACTAATGAAAAACTGTTTTTT

d_gene: TRBD2
v_gene: TRBV3-1
abundance: many
j_gene: TRBJ2-7
CDR3aa: CASSQDYGSGVEQYF
CDR3nt: TGTGCCAGCAGCCAAGATTACGGTAGCGGGGTCGAGCAGTACTTC

d_gene: NA
v_gene: TRBV3-2
abundance: many
j_gene: TRBJ1-3
CDR3aa: CASSQGGSSGNTIYF
CDR3nt: TGTGCCAGCAGCCAAGGCGGGAGCTCTGGAAACACCATATATTTT

d_gene: TRBD1
v_gene: TRBV27
abundance: many
j_gene: TRBJ2-7
CDR3aa: CASSSDRGSYEQYF
CDR3nt: TGTGCCAGCAGTTCTGACAGGGGATCCTACGAGCAGTACTTC

d_gene: TRBD1
v_gene: TRBV7-9
abundance: NA
j_gene: TRBJ1-4
CDR3aa: CASSLGGQGSEKLFF
CDR3nt: TGTGCCAGCAGCTTAGGGGGACAGGGTTCTGAAAAACTGTTTTTT

d_gene: NA
v_gene: TRBV7-9
abundance: NA
j_gene: TRBJ2-3
CDR3aa: CATRALSDTQYF
CDR3nt: TGTGCCACTAGGGCGCTTTCAGATACGCAGTATTTT

d_gene: TRBD1
v_gene: TRBV7-9
abundance: NA
j_gene: TRBJ1-3
CDR3aa: CASSLTGAGNTAYF
CDR3nt: TGTGCCAGCAGCTTGACAGGGGCTGGAAACACCGCATATTTT

d_gene: NA
v_gene: TRBV7-9
abundance: NA
j_gene: TRBJ1-5
CDR3aa: CASSSGVYGNQPQHF
CDR3nt: TGTGCCAGCAGCTCTGGGGTGTATGGCAATCAGCCCCAGCATTTT

d_gene: TRBD2
v_gene: TRBV24-1
abundance: NA
j_gene: TRBJ2-5
CDR3aa: CATSDTTSGRTQETLYF
CDR3nt: TGTGCCACCAGTGACACAACTAGCGGGAGAACCCAAGAGACCCTGTACTTC

d_gene: TRBD2
v_gene: TRBV11-2
abundance: few
j_gene: TRBJ2-3
CDR3aa: CASSLVPGLAGEHTDTQYF
CDR3nt: TGTGCCAGCAGCTTAGTCCCGGGACTAGCGGGGGAACACACAGATACGCAGTATTTT

d_gene: TRBD2
v_gene: TRBV29-1
abundance: few
j_gene: TRBJ2-7
CDR3aa: CSVEEGLPTYEQYF
CDR3nt: TGCAGCGTTGAAGAGGGACTACCCACCTACGAGCAGTACTTC

d_gene: TRBD1
v_gene: TRBV6-5
abundance: once
j_gene: TRBJ1-5
CDR3aa: CASSYSWPGTGWSNQPQHF
CDR3nt: TGTGCCAGCAGTTACTCGTGGCCCGGGACAGGGTGGAGCAATCAGCCCCAGCATTTT

d_gene: TRBD1
v_gene: TRBV30
abundance: many
j_gene: TRBJ1-6
CDR3aa: CAWTEGAGRSPLHF
CDR3nt: TGTGCCTGGACGGAGGGGGCTGGTCGGTCACCCCTCCACTTT

d_gene: TRBD2
v_gene: TRBV7-9
abundance: many
j_gene: TRBJ2-3
CDR3aa: CASSLVLAGDLTDTQYF
CDR3nt: TGTGCCAGCAGCTTAGTGTTGGCGGGGGACCTCACAGATACGCAGTATTTT

d_gene: TRBD2
v_gene: TRBV4-1
abundance: NA
j_gene: TRBJ2-7
CDR3aa: CARSQDPTSGDEQYF
CDR3nt: TGCGCCCGCAGCCAAGATCCGACTAGCGGGGACGAGCAGTACTTC

d_gene: NA
v_gene: TRBV7-8
abundance: many
j_gene: TRBJ1-1
CDR3aa: CASSLHAVENTEAFF
CDR3nt: TGTGCCAGCAGCTTACACGCCGTGGAGAACACTGAAGCTTTCTTT

d_gene: TRBD1
v_gene: TRBV27
abundance: many
j_gene: TRBJ2-7
CDR3aa: CASSLLGQGYEQYF
CDR3nt: TGTGCCAGCAGTTTACTGGGACAGGGCTACGAGCAGTACTTC

d_gene: NA
v_gene: TRBV4-1
abundance: many
j_gene: TRBJ2-7
CDR3aa: CASSGGDSSYEQYF
CDR3nt: TGCGCCAGCAGCGGGGGGGACAGCTCCTACGAGCAGTACTTC

d_gene: NA
v_gene: TRBV5-6
abundance: NA
j_gene: TRBJ1-6
CDR3aa: CASSTTGAGGSPLHF
CDR3nt: TGTGCCAGCAGCACCACAGGAGCCGGGGGTTCACCCCTCCACTTT

d_gene: NA
v_gene: TRBV4-3
abundance: many
j_gene: TRBJ1-1
CDR3aa: CASSSRSRGGTEAFF
CDR3nt: TGCGCCAGCAGCTCCCGTTCCCGGGGGGGGACTGAAGCTTTCTTT

d_gene: NA
v_gene: TRBV20-1
abundance: NA
j_gene: TRBJ2-7
CDR3aa: CSASPTGGPYEQYF
CDR3nt: TGCAGTGCTAGCCCCACCGGGGGGCCCTACGAGCAGTACTTC

d_gene: TRBD1
v_gene: TRBV28
abundance: many
j_gene: TRBJ2-7
CDR3aa: CASSLTRTGRRYEQYF
CDR3nt: TGTGCCAGCAGTTTAACCCGGACAGGGCGACGCTACGAGCAGTACTTC

d_gene: TRBD1
v_gene: TRBV29-1
abundance: NA
j_gene: TRBJ1-5
CDR3aa: CSAPGQGADSNQPQHF
CDR3nt: TGCAGCGCTCCGGGACAGGGAGCCGACAGCAATCAGCCCCAGCATTTT

d_gene: TRBD2
v_gene: TRBV7-6
abundance: many
j_gene: TRBJ2-7
CDR3aa: CASSTWTSGTYEQYF
CDR3nt: TGTGCCAGCAGCACCTGGACTAGCGGCACCTACGAGCAGTACTTC

d_gene: NA
v_gene: TRBV24-1
abundance: many
j_gene: TRBJ1-5
CDR3aa: CATSGGGDQPQHF
CDR3nt: TGTGCCACCAGTGGAGGAGGGGATCAGCCCCAGCATTTT

d_gene: TRBD2
v_gene: TRBV28
abundance: NA
j_gene: TRBJ2-7
CDR3aa: CASSSTSGKTSYEQYF
CDR3nt: TGTGCCAGCAGTTCGACTAGCGGGAAGACATCCTACGAGCAGTACTTC

d_gene: NA
v_gene: TRBV6-6
abundance: NA
j_gene: TRBJ2-2
CDR3aa: CASSFTNTGEPFF
CDR3nt: TGTGCCAGCAGTTTTACGAACACCGGGGAGCCGTTTTTT

d_gene: TRBD1
v_gene: TRBV5-6
abundance: many
j_gene: TRBJ1-6
CDR3aa: CASSLPLGRGLYSPLHF
CDR3nt: TGTGCCAGCAGCTTGCCCCTGGGGAGGGGGCTATATTCACCCCTCCACTTT